A selection of T cell receptor beta chains follows, all from one sample in a study of T-cell memory formation after mild COVID-19. TCRdb used MiXCR to reprocess the 5' RACE reads, holding one entry per CDR3 protein. The sample carries 210,000 or so distinct CDR3 sequences, roughly 27% recorded once. Material: PBMCs or a T cell subset sorted from them (not recorded which). The receptors derive from an adult woman who had mild COVID-19 (a few samples of this study predate the infection). Cell type and time point are not known. The conserved cysteine and the conserved F or W are not part of the CDR3 here. Each record gives: V gene, D gene, CDR3 protein. D genes are given only for firm matches.

V gene: TRBV5-1; D gene: .; CDR3 protein: ASSLTRGSGSSYEQY
V gene: TRBV7-9; D gene: .; CDR3 protein: ASSSTLNMNTEAF
V gene: TRBV6-5; D gene: .; CDR3 protein: ASSYMVNTEAF
V gene: TRBV3-1; D gene: .; CDR3 protein: ASSRLGGDEQY
V gene: TRBV7-4; D gene: .; CDR3 protein: ASRFRVTDTQY
V gene: TRBV20-1; D gene: .; CDR3 protein: SASSGLNSGYT
V gene: TRBV5-1; D gene: .; CDR3 protein: ASSLAGTKGYT
V gene: TRBV29-1; D gene: TRBD1; CDR3 protein: SVKGQSNQPQH
V gene: TRBV7-6; D gene: .; CDR3 protein: ASSLVAGAREAF
V gene: TRBV24-1; D gene: .; CDR3 protein: ATRGGNTEAF
V gene: TRBV5-1; D gene: .; CDR3 protein: ASSIPSTNAEAF
V gene: TRBV7-9; D gene: .; CDR3 protein: ASSLMGETQY
V gene: TRBV7-9; D gene: .; CDR3 protein: ASSSQPGPYGYT
V gene: TRBV21-1; D gene: .; CDR3 protein: ASRETQY
V gene: TRBV12-3/TRBV12-4; D gene: .; CDR3 protein: ASSPVRRVVANYGYT
V gene: TRBV6-6; D gene: .; CDR3 protein: ASRRGAGTEAF
V gene: TRBV5-1; D gene: TRBD1; CDR3 protein: ASSSRDRLNYEQY
V gene: TRBV20-1; D gene: .; CDR3 protein: SARGYWRSSTDTQY
V gene: TRBV9; D gene: TRBD1; CDR3 protein: ASSPRGRGTVIREQY
V gene: TRBV7-3; D gene: .; CDR3 protein: ASSLTDHYNSPLH
V gene: TRBV30; D gene: .; CDR3 protein: AWSPPGLNYGYT
V gene: TRBV15; D gene: TRBD1; CDR3 protein: ATSTYRGRTEQF
V gene: TRBV20-1; D gene: .; CDR3 protein: SARFGSGTTQY
V gene: TRBV5-1; D gene: .; CDR3 protein: ASSLLSSSLNTEAF
V gene: TRBV5-1; D gene: TRBD2; CDR3 protein: ASSSTGGRF
V gene: TRBV5-1; D gene: .; CDR3 protein: ASSLVPGNTDTQY
V gene: TRBV12-3/TRBV12-4; D gene: TRBD2; CDR3 protein: ASSPHKSGGEF
V gene: TRBV19; D gene: .; CDR3 protein: ASSTTGWGTEAF